Presented here are 22 T cell receptor beta chains from one specimen sequenced in a study of blood T cell repertoires in COVID-19. The method was immunoSEQ multiplex PCR; TCRdb's version includes in-frame clones alone and lacks a portion of them. The table lists roughly 200,000 clones, 80% to 90% of them singletons. The sample comprised PBMCs or T cells enriched from blood (not recorded which). These receptor sequences come from a man aged 30 to 39 in a cohort exposed to, infected with or recovered from COVID-19 (not recorded which).

V and J are TRBV9 and TRBJ2-1; 15 bases agree with TRBD2. The CDR3 totals 17 residues. Per germline, CDR1 SGDLS and CDR2 YYNGEE. With 1 base clipped from V and 8 bases from J, the junction kept 7 bases outside the gene matches. CDR3 sequence (DNA): TGTGCCAGCAGCGTACCAGGGACTAGCGGGAGGTTAGATGAGCAGTTCTTC. Its protein is CASSVPGTSGRLDEQFF.

This sequence joins TRBV6-2 or TRBV6-3 and TRBJ2-5, with TRBD2 matching 7 bases. The CDR3 is 16 amino acids. V shed 6 bases, J shed 5 bases, and the junction held 15 bases outside the gene matches. Germline V CDR1 and CDR2: MNHEY, SVGEGT. This CDR3 is CASSPVGRDFGETQYF. The CDR3 region has the DNA TGTGCCAGCAGCCCTGTAGGGAGGGACTTCGGGGAGACCCAGTACTTC.

The V and J genes are TRBV28 and TRBJ1-1, with 7 bases aligning to TRBD1. With V trimmed by 7 bases and J by 10 bases, 15 bases remained unmatched. This CDR3 has 14 residues. The V gene's germline CDR1 is MDHEN and CDR2 SYDVKM. The CDR3 nucleotides are TGTGCCAGCATCCTAGGGGGCGGTAGCAGGGGAGCTTTCTTT. It encodes CASILGGGSRGAFF.

The chain joins TRBV23-1 to TRBJ1-4; D is ambiguous. TRBV23-1 is identified as an open reading frame with a role that is uncertain. Trimming removed 6 bases at V and 6 bases at J, with 20 bases between. The CDR3 spans 16 residues. In DNA, the CDR3 is TGCGCCAGCAGCCAACCTTACGGGTGTTGGTATGAAAAACTGTTTTTT. This codes for CASSQPYGCWYEKLFF.

This clone was seen just once. The chain carries TRBV28 and TRBJ2-3; TRBD2 might be the D (5 bases). The V end was cut by 3 bases, the J end by 0 bases, with 10 bases between. Germline lookup yields CDR1 MDHEN and CDR2 SYDVKM. This CDR3 has 15 amino acids. The CDR3 DNA reads as TGTGCCAGCAGTTTTGGGCGGGTTAGCACAGATACGCAGTATTTT. It translates to CASSFGRVSTDTQYF.

V is TRBV21-1 and J is TRBJ1-4; the table's TRBD1 call for D was not verified on the DNA. TRBV21-1 is classified as a pseudogene. The CDR3 is 20 residues long. The CDR3 DNA is TGTGCCAGCAGCAAAGGTTGGTCGGACAGGGGGTTAGTAGCTAATGAAAAACTGTTTTTT. Encoded protein: CASSKGWSDRGLVANEKLFF.

This sequence joins TRBV28 and TRBJ1-2; 8 bases map to TRBD1. The V segment lost 2 bases and the J segment 4 bases; nucleotides outside the gene matches: 3. The CDR3 sequence is 14 residues long. CDR1 MDHEN and CDR2 SYDVKM come from the germline V gene. The CDR3 here is CASSLGTGGYGYTF. Written as DNA, the CDR3 is TGTGCCAGCAGTTTAGGGACAGGTGGCTATGGCTACACCTTC.

J is TRBJ1-2 and V is TRBV2; 9 nucleotides line up with TRBD1. CDR1 is SNHLY, CDR2 FYNNEI, per germline. CDR3 length equals 14 residues. The junction had 5 bases not matched to a gene; V was cut back by 7 bases and J by 2 bases. CDR3 sequence reads: CASNPGQGNYGYTF. The CDR3 coding sequence is TGTGCCAGCAACCCTGGACAGGGGAACTATGGCTACACCTTC.

The chain recombines TRBV7-9 with TRBJ2-7; 10 nucleotides align to TRBD2. The trim removed 4 bases at V and 0 bases at J, leaving 9 bases unmatched. The CDR3 covers 17 residues. Germline V gene data show CDR1 as SEHNR and CDR2 as FQNEAQ (reference sequence). The CDR3 nucleotides read TGTGCCAGCAGCTCGACTCTAGCGGGGGTCCCCTCCTACGAGCAGTACTTC. It encodes CASSSTLAGVPSYEQYF.

The CDR3 DNA is TGTGCCATCAGTGACCCCGCTAGACTAGTGAGCCATGAGCAGTTCTTC. It translates to CAISDPARLVSHEQFF. The rearrangement joins TRBV10-3 to TRBJ2-1; D is perhaps TRBD2 (6 bases). CDR3 length: 16 residues. Germline CDR1 ENHRY, CDR2 SYGVKD. The V end lost 3 bases, the J end lost 8 bases, and 20 bases lay between the germline ends.

As to this clone: One end of the junction is discordant with germline, which a read error may explain. This chain connects TRBV6-1 to TRBJ1-1; D is perhaps TRBD1 (5 bases). CDR1 MNHNS and CDR2 SASEGT come from the germline V gene. The CDR3 is made up of 14 amino acids. CDR3 coding DNA: TGTGCCAGCAATGAATGGGGGGTAGGGACTGAAGCTTTCTTT. Its protein is CASNEWGVGTEAFF.

The chain recombines TRBV10-3 with TRBJ2-1; 11 bases map to TRBD2. Germline CDR1 ENHRY, CDR2 SYGVKD. The CDR3 has 20 amino acids. The J segment lost 3 bases and the V segment lost 6 bases, leaving 19 bases of the junction unmatched. CDR3 region: CAISASTSGKGFYDYNEQFF. The CDR3, as DNA: TGTGCCATCAGCGCCTCGACTAGCGGGAAGGGGTTTTACGACTACAATGAGCAGTTCTTC.

The DNA for the CDR3 is TGTGCCAGCAGCCCGGAACTAAGCTCGAACACTGAAGCTTTCTTT. This codes for CASSPELSSNTEAFF. The rearrangement links TRBV14 to TRBJ1-1; D unresolved. V gave up 4 bases and J gave up 1 base, with 13 bases separating them. CDR1 is SGHDN and CDR2 is FVKESK in the germline V gene. The CDR3 runs to 15 residues.

The genes are TRBV7-9 and TRBJ1-1, with D maybe TRBD1 (6 bases). Deletions cut 4 bases from V and 3 bases from J, with 9 bases between. CDR3 length equals 13 residues. The germline V gene encodes CDR1 SEHNR and CDR2 FQNEAQ (reference sequence). Here the CDR3 reads CASSSQGYTEAFF. The CDR3 bases are TGTGCCAGCAGCTCCCAGGGGTACACTGAAGCTTTCTTT.

The V and J genes are TRBV28 and TRBJ1-3; D possibly corresponds to TRBD1 (5 bases). Trimming pared 1 base from V and 0 bases from J, leaving 10 bases between. CDR1 is MDHEN, CDR2 SYDVKM, per germline. CDR3 length: 16 amino acids. The CDR3 coding sequence is TGTGCCAGCAGTTTATTCGGGGGAACCTCTGGAAACACCATATATTTT. It is translated as CASSLFGGTSGNTIYF.

This clone was seen a handful of times. The chain joins TRBV19 to TRBJ1-2; no firm D call. CDR1 is LNHDA, CDR2 SQIVND, per germline (reference sequence). The length of the CDR3 is 13 residues. V was shortened by 7 bases and J by 4 bases, with 13 bases between the two germline ends. The CDR3 nucleotides read TGTGCCAGTACCTTGGCCGGAGGCTATGGCTACACCTTC. Translating it yields CASTLAGGYGYTF.

The chain couples TRBV3-1 (or the pseudogene TRBV3-2) to TRBJ2-7; 7 bases are a match to TRBD2. Germline loops: CDR1 LGHDT, CDR2 YNNKEL (reference sequence). The CDR3 is made up of 15 amino acids. The J segment lost 5 bases and the V segment lost 1 base, leaving 8 bases of the junction unmatched. CDR3 sequence (DNA): TGTGCCAGCAGCCAAGTTCCAGGACTAGTTGACGAGCAGTACTTC. It specifies CASSQVPGLVDEQYF.

The CDR3 region is CASSPREATNEKLFF. CDR3 in DNA: TGTGCCAGCAGCCCGAGGGAAGCAACTAATGAAAAACTGTTTTTT. This rearrangement joins TRBV5-4 to TRBJ1-4; D unclear. Per the germline V gene, CDR1 is SGHNT and CDR2 is YYREEE (reference sequence). V lost 4 bases, J lost 0 bases, and 10 bases lay in between. This CDR3 comprises 15 residues.

The chain combines TRBV20-1 with TRBJ1-2, with D possibly TRBD1 on 5 matching bases. This CDR3 comprises 15 residues. Germline V lookup: CDR1 DFQATT, CDR2 SNEGSKA (reference sequence). Trimming removed 3 bases from V and 1 base from J, with 15 bases in between. DNA for the CDR3: TGCAGTGCTAGTCGGCACGGACAACATAACTATGGCTACACCTTC. Translated, it gives CSASRHGQHNYGYTF.

This sequence joins TRBV18 and TRBJ2-1; tentative D call: TRBD1 (6 bases). There are 12 residues in the CDR3. Germline V gene sequence: CDR1 KGHSH, CDR2 LQKENI. Trimming took off 5 bases at V and 7 bases at J, with 9 bases between the two ends. The CDR3 is CASSKQGNEQFF. CDR3 in DNA: TGTGCCAGCTCAAAACAGGGTAATGAGCAGTTCTTC.

The V and J genes are TRBV7-9 and TRBJ2-1; D call uncertain. The ends were cut back, 8 bases at V and 4 bases at J, with 9 bases in the middle. The CDR3 loop spans 12 amino acids. CDR1 and CDR2 (germline): SEHNR, FQNEAQ (reference sequence). CDR3 nucleotide sequence: TGTGCCAGCTGCTCAGATTACAATGAGCAGTTCTTC. Encoded protein: CASCSDYNEQFF.

The CDR3 bases are TGCGCCAGCAGCCAAGAATCGGTGTCTCGCGAGCAGTACTTC. Amino acids: CASSQESVSREQYF. The V call is TRBV4-1, the J call TRBJ2-7; D gene uncertain. V lost 0 bases and J lost 6, with 12 bases in between. CDR3 length equals 14 residues. Germline V CDR1 and CDR2: MGHRA, YSYEKL.